Described below is a single T cell receptor (beta chain) sequence and its context. The antigen remains undetermined. The record originates from a study of metastatic and nonmetastatic thyroid tumors. In the study overall: Comparison of repertoires was carried out across blood and tumor or nodule tissue from malignant and benign thyroid patients.

This CDR3 contains 14 residues. Trimming stripped 2 bases from V and 4 bases from J, with 12 bases between. The germline CDR1 and CDR2 sequences are SGHRS and YFSETQ. Study-level results: Significantly higher TCR beta diversity was reportedly seen in malignant thyroid tumors than benign nodules, in blood and tumor.

All patients were untreated before thyroid surgery. TCRdb called clones again from the PCR reads with MiXCR. This table holds about 20,000 clones, roughly 31% found once. Sequencing was carried out using blood. The V gene is TRBV5-1, the J gene TRBJ1-1; D unresolved. This TCR derives from a female donor with papillary thyroid cancer or a benign thyroid nodule (not recorded which). Some clones in this sample may be carry-over from other donors' samples. The CDR3 DNA reads as TGCGCCAGCAGCTTCCTCTCGGGGATCACTGAAGCTTTCTTT. Amino acids: CASSFLSGITEAFF.